This T cell receptor (beta chain) was recovered during a study of T cell repertoires in cytomegalovirus infection. The wider study: Matching HLA type, along with CMV infection, was indicated by public TCR beta signatures.

TCRdb processed the reads anew with MiXCR; each CDR3 protein has one entry. The profile shows some 450,000 distinct CDR3 sequences, approximately 33% of them singletons. Regarding the study as a whole: Clonotype analysis showed dominance of the ex vivo response by HLA-C-restricted CMV-specific TCR beta clonotypes. Frequencies of public TCR beta families were cumulated, and this identified carriers of CMV plus the relevant HLA.

This clonotype has a count of ten or more. Its antigen is currently unknown. This CDR3 spans 14 amino acids. Germline V gene sequence: CDR1 MDHEN, CDR2 SYDVKM. The V and J ends lost 5 bases and 2 bases respectively, with 13 bases between them. The genes are TRBV28 and TRBJ2-7; D uncertain. This clonotype originated in a human donor in good health (CMV status not recorded). Some clones in this sample may be carry-over from other donors' samples. The sequenced sample was PBMCs. CDR3 loop: CASSPHGPTYEQYF. DNA for the CDR3: TGTGCCAGCAGTCCCCACGGCCCGACCTACGAGCAGTACTTC.